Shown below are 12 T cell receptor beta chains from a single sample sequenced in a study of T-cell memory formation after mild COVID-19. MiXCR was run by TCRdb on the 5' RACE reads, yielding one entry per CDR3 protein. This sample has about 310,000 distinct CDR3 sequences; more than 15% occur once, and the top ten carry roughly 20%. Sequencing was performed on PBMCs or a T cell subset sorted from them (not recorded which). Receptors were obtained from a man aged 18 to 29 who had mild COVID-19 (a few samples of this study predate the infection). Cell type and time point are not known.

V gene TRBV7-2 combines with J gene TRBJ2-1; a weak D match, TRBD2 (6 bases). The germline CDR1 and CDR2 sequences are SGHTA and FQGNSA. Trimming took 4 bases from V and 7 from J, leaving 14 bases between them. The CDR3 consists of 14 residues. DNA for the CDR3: TGTGCCAGCAGCTCTAGCTCAGGGAGGAATGAGCAGTTCTTC. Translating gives CASSSSSGRNEQFF.

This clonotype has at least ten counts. Written as DNA, the CDR3 is TGTGCCAGCAGACTAACGCGGGCGGAGACCCAGTACTTC. The encoded protein is CASRLTRAETQYF. The chain links TRBV6-5 to TRBJ2-5, with D maybe TRBD2 (5 bases). This CDR3 region has 13 residues. The V end was cut by 6 bases, the J end by 5 bases, with 13 bases between. CDR1 is MNHEY, CDR2 SVGAGI, per germline.

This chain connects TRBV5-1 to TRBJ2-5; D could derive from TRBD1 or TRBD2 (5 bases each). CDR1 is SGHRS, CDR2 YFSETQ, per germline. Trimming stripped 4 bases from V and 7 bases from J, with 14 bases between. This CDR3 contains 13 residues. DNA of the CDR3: TGCGCCAGCAGCACCGGGACCGAGGGGACCCAGTACTTC. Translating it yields CASSTGTEGTQYF.

The CDR3 nucleotides are TGTGCCAGCGGGGCGGGGGGACCCTCGCAGCAGTACGTC. Translated, it gives CASGAGGPSQQYV. The chain is built from TRBV6-5 and TRBJ2-7, with 8 bases fitting TRBD2. J lost 8 bases, V lost 8 bases, and 11 bases had no gene match. The CDR3 sequence is 13 residues long. CDR1 MNHEY and CDR2 SVGAGI come from the germline V gene.

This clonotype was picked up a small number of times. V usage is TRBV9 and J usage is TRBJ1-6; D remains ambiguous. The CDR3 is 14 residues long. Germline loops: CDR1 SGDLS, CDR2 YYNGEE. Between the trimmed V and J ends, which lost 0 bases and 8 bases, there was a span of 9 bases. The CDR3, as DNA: TGTGCCAGCAGCGTAGACGGCCGGGATTCACCCCTCCACTTT. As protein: CASSVDGRDSPLHF.

CDR3 loop: CASSQAVMNTEAFF. CDR3 nucleotides: TGCGCCAGCAGCCAAGCAGTCATGAACACTGAAGCTTTCTTT. The chain uses TRBV4-3 and TRBJ1-1, with no clear D. The ends were cut back, 1 base at V and 0 bases at J, with 6 bases in the middle. Looked up from germline, CDR1 is LGHNA and CDR2 is YSLEER. This CDR3 region has 14 residues.

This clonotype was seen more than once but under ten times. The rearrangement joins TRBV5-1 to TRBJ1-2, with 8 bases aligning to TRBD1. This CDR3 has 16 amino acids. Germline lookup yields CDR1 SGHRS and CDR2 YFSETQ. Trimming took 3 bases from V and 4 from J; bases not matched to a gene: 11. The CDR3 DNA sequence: TGCGCCAGCAGCTCCCCGACAGGGGTTACGGGCTATGGCTACACCTTC. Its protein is CASSSPTGVTGYGYTF.

CDR3: CSARVWGDQETQYF. CDR3 in DNA: TGCAGTGCTAGAGTGTGGGGGGACCAAGAGACCCAGTACTTC. V gene TRBV20-1 combines with J gene TRBJ2-5; tentatively, D is TRBD2 (6 bases). The germline V gene has CDR1 DFQATT and CDR2 SNEGSKA (reference sequence). With 1 base removed from V and 0 bases from J, the gap between germline ends came to 9 bases. CDR3 length equals 14 residues.

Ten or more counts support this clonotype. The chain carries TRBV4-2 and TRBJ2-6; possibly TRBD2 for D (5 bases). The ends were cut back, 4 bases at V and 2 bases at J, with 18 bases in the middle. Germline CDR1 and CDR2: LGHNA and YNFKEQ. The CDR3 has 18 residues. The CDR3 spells CASSPHTRGITGANVLTF. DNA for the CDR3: TGTGCCAGCAGCCCGCATACCCGGGGAATTACTGGGGCCAACGTCCTGACTTTC.

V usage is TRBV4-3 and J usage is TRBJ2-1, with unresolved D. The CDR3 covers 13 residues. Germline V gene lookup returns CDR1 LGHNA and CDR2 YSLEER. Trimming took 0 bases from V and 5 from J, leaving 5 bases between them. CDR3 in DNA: TGCGCCAGCAGCCAAGATACGGACAATGAGCAGTTCTTC. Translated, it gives CASSQDTDNEQFF.

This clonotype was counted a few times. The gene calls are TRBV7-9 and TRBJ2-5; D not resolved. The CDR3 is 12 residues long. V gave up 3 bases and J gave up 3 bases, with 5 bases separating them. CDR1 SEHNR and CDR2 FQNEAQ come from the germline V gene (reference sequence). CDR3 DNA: TGTGCCAGCAGCTTGTCCGAAGAGACCCAGTACTTC. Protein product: CASSLSEETQYF.

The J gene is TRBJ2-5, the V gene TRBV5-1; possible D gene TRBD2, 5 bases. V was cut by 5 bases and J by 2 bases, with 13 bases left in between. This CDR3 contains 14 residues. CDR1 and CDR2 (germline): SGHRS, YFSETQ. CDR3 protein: CASRIGTGQETQYF. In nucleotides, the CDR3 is TGCGCCAGCAGGATAGGCACGGGACAAGAGACCCAGTACTTC. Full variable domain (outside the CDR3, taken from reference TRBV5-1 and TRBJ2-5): KAGVTQTPRYLIKTRGQQVTLSCSPISGHRSVSWYQQTPGQGLQFLFEYFSETQRNKGNFPGRFSGRQFSNSRSEMNVSTLELGDSALYLCASRIGTGQETQYFGPGTRLLVL.